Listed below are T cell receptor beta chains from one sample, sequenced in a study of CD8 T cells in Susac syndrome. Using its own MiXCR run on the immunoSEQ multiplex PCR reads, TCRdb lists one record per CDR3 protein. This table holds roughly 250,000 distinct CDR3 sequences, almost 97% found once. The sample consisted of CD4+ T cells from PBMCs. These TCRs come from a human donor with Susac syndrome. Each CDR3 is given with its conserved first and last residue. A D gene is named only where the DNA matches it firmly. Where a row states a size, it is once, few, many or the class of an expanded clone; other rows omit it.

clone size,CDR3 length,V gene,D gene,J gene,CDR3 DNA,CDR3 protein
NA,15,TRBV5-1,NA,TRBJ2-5,TGCGCCAGCAGCTTACCCCAGACCACTCAAGAGACCCAGTACTTC,CASSLPQTTQETQYF
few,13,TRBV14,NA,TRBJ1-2,TGTGCCAGCAGCCAAGATGGGGTCTATGGCTACACCTTC,CASSQDGVYGYTF
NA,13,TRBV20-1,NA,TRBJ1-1,TGCAGTGCTAGCGAGGGACAGAACACTGAAGCTTTCTTT,CSASEGQNTEAFF
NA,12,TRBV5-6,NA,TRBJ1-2,TGTGCCAGCAGCTTGGGGTCAGTAGGCTACACCTTC,CASSLGSVGYTF
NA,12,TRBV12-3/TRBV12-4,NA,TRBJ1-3,TGTGCCAGCAGTTTAACTGGAAACACCATATATTTT,CASSLTGNTIYF
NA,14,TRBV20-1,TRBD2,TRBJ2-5,TGCAGTGCTGGGAGGGAGTTAGCTGGGGAGACCCAGTACTTC,CSAGRELAGETQYF
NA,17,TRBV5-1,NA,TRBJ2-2,TGCGCCAGCAGCTTGACTAGGGCCGATTCGAACACCGGGGAGCTGTTTTTT,CASSLTRADSNTGELFF
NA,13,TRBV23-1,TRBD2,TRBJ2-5,TGCGCCAGAGCTTTAGCGGGAGTAGAGACCCAGTACTTC,CARALAGVETQYF
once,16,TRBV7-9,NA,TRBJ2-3,TGTGCCAGCAGCTTAAGGGCTATCGGTGGAGAGAATACGCAGTATTTT,CASSLRAIGGENTQYF
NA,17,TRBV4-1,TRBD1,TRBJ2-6,TGCGCCAGCAGCCATCAGGGGGCGGCCTCTGGGGCCAACGTCCTGACTTTC,CASSHQGAASGANVLTF
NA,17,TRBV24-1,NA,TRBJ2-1,TGTGCCACCAGTGACCCAGGGGGCTTGGGGAGGGCCCTTGAGCAGTTCTTC,CATSDPGGLGRALEQFF
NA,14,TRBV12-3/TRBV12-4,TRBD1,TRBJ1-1,TGTGCCAGCAGTTTTCGCCTGACAGGGCCTGAAGCTTTCTTT,CASSFRLTGPEAFF
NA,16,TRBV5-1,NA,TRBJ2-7,TGCGCCAGCAGCCTGACGCCGGACAGCTTCTCCTACGAGCAGTACTTC,CASSLTPDSFSYEQYF
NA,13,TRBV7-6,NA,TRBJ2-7,TGTGCCAGCAGCTTAGGGGGTTACTACGAGCAGTACTTC,CASSLGGYYEQYF
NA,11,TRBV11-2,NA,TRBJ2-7,TGTGCCAGCAGCTCGTTTCCCGAGCAGTACTTC,CASSSFPEQYF
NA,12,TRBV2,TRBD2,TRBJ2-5,TGTGCCAGCAGTTGGGGAGGGGAGACCCAGTACTTC,CASSWGGETQYF
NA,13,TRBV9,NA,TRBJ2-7,TGTGCCAGCGGAAAGCAGGGCAGCTACGAGCAGTACTTC,CASGKQGSYEQYF
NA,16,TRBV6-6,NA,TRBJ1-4,TGTGCCAGCAGTTTCCCCCGGGAGACTGGGGGGGAAAAACTGTTTTTT,CASSFPRETGGEKLFF
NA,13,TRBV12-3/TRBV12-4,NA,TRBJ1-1,TGTGCCAGCAGTCCACAACTGGACGTTCAAGCTTTCTTT,CASSPQLDVQAFF
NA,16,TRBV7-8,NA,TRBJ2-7,TGTGCCAGCAGCTTAGCGGGGGACTCCTACTCCTACGAGCAGTACTTC,CASSLAGDSYSYEQYF
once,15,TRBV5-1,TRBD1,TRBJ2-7,TGCGCCAGCAGCTTGGGACAGGGAGAGGCCTACGAGCAGTACTTC,CASSLGQGEAYEQYF
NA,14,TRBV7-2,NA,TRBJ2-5,TGTGCCAGCAGTTCGGACTCGTCCCAAGAGACCCAGTACTTC,CASSSDSSQETQYF
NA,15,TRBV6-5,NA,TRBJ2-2,TGTGCCAGCAGTTACTCGGCACCGAACACCGGGGAGCTGTTTTTT,CASSYSAPNTGELFF
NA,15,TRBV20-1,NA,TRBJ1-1,TGCAGTACTCAACGGGGAGGTTGGCTATCGCCTGAAGCTTTCTTT,CSTQRGGWLSPEAFF
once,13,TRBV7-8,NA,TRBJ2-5,TGTGCCAGCAGCTTCGCGCCAGAAGAGACCCAGTACTTC,CASSFAPEETQYF
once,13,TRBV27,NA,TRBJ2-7,TGTGCCAGCAGTTTCGGGGGCTGGTACGAGCAGTACTTC,CASSFGGWYEQYF
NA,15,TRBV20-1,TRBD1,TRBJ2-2,TGCAGTGCGTCCACCGGGACAGGAGTGCCAGGGGAGCTGTTTTTT,CSASTGTGVPGELFF
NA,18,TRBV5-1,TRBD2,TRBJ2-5,TGCGCCAGCAGCTTGGTGTCTAGCGGGAACCTGGGGCAAGAGACCCAGTACTTC,CASSLVSSGNLGQETQYF
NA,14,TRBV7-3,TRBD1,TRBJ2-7,TGTGCCAGCAGCCAGGGGGCTGGGTCCTACGAGCAGTACTTC,CASSQGAGSYEQYF
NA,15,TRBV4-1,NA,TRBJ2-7,TGCGCCAGCAGCCAAGATCAGGGGAGCTCCTACGAGCAGTACTTC,CASSQDQGSSYEQYF
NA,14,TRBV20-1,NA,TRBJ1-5,TGCAGTGCTAGGGTACAGGGCTCCAATCAGCCCCAGCATTTT,CSARVQGSNQPQHF
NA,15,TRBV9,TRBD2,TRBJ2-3,TGTGCCAGCAGCGTAGGCAGCGGGAGGGCAGATACGCAGTATTTT,CASSVGSGRADTQYF
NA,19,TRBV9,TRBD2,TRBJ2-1,TGTGCCAGCAGCGTCGGTTTTCTAGCGGGAGTTCGGTCCTACAATGAGCAGTTCTTC,CASSVGFLAGVRSYNEQFF
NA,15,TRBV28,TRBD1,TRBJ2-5,TGTGCCAGCAGTCTCCCCGGGACAGAACAAGAGACCCAGTACTTC,CASSLPGTEQETQYF
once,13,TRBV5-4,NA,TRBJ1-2,TGTGCCAGCAGCTTGGGGGGCGACGCGGGCTACACCTTC,CASSLGGDAGYTF
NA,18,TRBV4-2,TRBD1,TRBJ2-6,TGTGCCAGCAGCCAAACAACGACAGGGACCTCTGGGGCCAACGTCCTGACTTTC,CASSQTTTGTSGANVLTF
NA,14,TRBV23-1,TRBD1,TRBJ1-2,TGCGCCAGCAGACGTTCTGGGGACAGCTATGGCTACACCTTC,CASRRSGDSYGYTF
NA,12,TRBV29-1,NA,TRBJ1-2,TGCAGCGTCCGGGGGGGGTTATACGGCTACACCTTC,CSVRGGLYGYTF
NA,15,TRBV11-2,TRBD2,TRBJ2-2,TGTGCCAGCAGCCTACTAGCGGGAGGTCGCGGGGAGCTGTTTTTT,CASSLLAGGRGELFF
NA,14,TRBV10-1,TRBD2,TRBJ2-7,TGCGCCAGCAGTGATGGGACTATGGCTGCCGAGCAGTACTTC,CASSDGTMAAEQYF
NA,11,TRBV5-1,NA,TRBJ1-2,TGCGCCAGCAGCCTTGACAATGGCTACACCTTC,CASSLDNGYTF
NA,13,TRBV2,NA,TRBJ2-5,TGTGCCAGCAGTTCCGACCCGAGAGGGGCCCAGTACTTC,CASSSDPRGAQYF
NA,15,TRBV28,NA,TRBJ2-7,TGTGCCAGCAGCCTCCCAGGGAGGGGGGGCTACGAGCAGTACTTC,CASSLPGRGGYEQYF
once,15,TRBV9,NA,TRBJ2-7,TGTGCCAGCAGCGTAGGGGGGGACGCAACCTACGAGCAGTACTTC,CASSVGGDATYEQYF
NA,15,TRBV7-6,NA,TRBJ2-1,TGTGCCAGCAGCTTAGAGGGCAGGGCCTACAATGAGCAGTTCTTC,CASSLEGRAYNEQFF
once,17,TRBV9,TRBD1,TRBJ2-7,TGTGCCAGCAGCGTCGCACATTCCGGGACAGGGAGCTACGAGCAGTACTTC,CASSVAHSGTGSYEQYF
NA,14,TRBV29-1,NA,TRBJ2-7,TGCAGCGTTGGAGGGGTAGGGAGCTCCTACGAGCAGTACTTC,CSVGGVGSSYEQYF
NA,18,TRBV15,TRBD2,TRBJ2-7,TGTGCCACCAGCAGAGCACTAACCGGGACTAGCAGCTCCTACGAGCAGTACTTC,CATSRALTGTSSSYEQYF
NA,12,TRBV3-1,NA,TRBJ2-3,TGTGCCAGCAGCGCCAGACCAGATACGCAGTATTTT,CASSARPDTQYF
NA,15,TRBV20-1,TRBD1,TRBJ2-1,TGCAGTGCTGTCGCCGGGACAGGGGGATACAATGAGCAGTTCTTC,CSAVAGTGGYNEQFF
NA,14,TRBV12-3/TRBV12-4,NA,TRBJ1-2,TGTGCCAGTATCTACAGGGTTGGCGACTATGGCTACACCTTC,CASIYRVGDYGYTF
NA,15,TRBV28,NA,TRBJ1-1,TGTGCCAGCAGTTTACCGAGCAGGGGAGCCCCTGAAGCTTTCTTT,CASSLPSRGAPEAFF
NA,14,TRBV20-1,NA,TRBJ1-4,TGCAGTGCTAGACCCGGGGCAGGAGGTGAAAAACTGTTTTTT,CSARPGAGGEKLFF